These 27 T cell receptor beta chains share one sample of origin, sequenced in a study of cytomegalovirus exposure and HLA in healthy donors (TCRdb year 2017). The receptor library was made with the immunoSEQ multiplex PCR assay. A mixture of 60 forward primers for TCR Vbeta segments and 13 reverse primers for TCR Jbeta segments was used in the multiplex PCR. The table was pulled from immuneACCESS by TCRdb, which kept in-frame rearrangements only. Such tables lose some clones; where checked, under half of the loss comes from unresolved V genes, and the rest has no known cause. The sample records 100,000 or so clones, around 70% of which are singletons. Under 1.5% of the sample belongs to the ten largest clones. Sequencing was carried out using PBMCs. The receptors originated from a man between 35 and 55 years old in good health and CMV-seronegative.

The chain uses TRBV7-9 and TRBJ1-1, with a possible D match to TRBD1 (5 bases). The CDR3 totals 14 residues. The V and J ends lost 5 bases and 0 bases respectively, with 10 bases between them. Germline CDR1 SEHNR, CDR2 FQNEAQ (reference sequence). The DNA for the CDR3 is TGTGCCAGCAGCCCCAGACAGATGAACACTGAAGCTTTCTTT. Protein sequence: CASSPRQMNTEAFF. Looking up the rest from reference TRBV7-9 and TRBJ1-1 gives the full variable domain: DTGVSQNPRHKITKRGQNVTFRCDPISEHNRLYWYRQTLGQGPEFLTYFQNEAQLEKSRLLSDRFSAERPKGSFSTLEIQRTEQGDSAMYLCASSPRQMNTEAFFGQGTRLTVV.

This clone was detected only a few times. The chain recombines TRBV13 with TRBJ1-2; 8 bases agree with TRBD1. The CDR3 covers 15 residues. J was trimmed by 8 bases and V by 4 bases; bases with no gene match: 12. Germline values: CDR1 PRHDT, CDR2 FYEKMQ (reference sequence). CDR3 sequence: CASSSLGQGVSGYTF. CDR3 DNA: TGTGCCAGCAGCTCCCTAGGACAGGGAGTGAGCGGCTACACCTTC.

The rearrangement joins TRBV7-8 to TRBJ1-5; D call uncertain. The CDR3 loop spans 14 amino acids. The germline V gene encodes CDR1 SGHVS and CDR2 FQNEAQ. V was trimmed by 1 base and J by 2 bases, leaving 6 bases between them. As DNA, the CDR3 is TGTGCCAGCAGCTTAGATATTCGCAATCAGCCCCAGCATTTT. Amino acid sequence: CASSLDIRNQPQHF.

V is TRBV7-9 and J is TRBJ2-2, with a tentative D call TRBD1 (5 bases). The CDR3 is made up of 15 amino acids. V was cut by 6 bases and J by 1 base, with 12 bases left in between. From germline, CDR1 is SEHNR and CDR2 FQNEAQ (reference sequence). The CDR3 loop reads CASREKDKNTGELFF. For the CDR3, the DNA is TGTGCCAGCAGGGAAAAGGACAAGAACACCGGGGAGCTGTTTTTT.

In this sample, this clone turned up a few times. The chain has TRBV9 and TRBJ2-6; perhaps TRBD1 as D (8 bases). This CDR3 has 18 amino acids. Trimming removed 1 base from V and 4 bases from J, with 18 bases in between. Germline CDR1 is SGDLS and CDR2 is YYNGEE. The CDR3 bases are TGTGCCAGCAGCGTAAGACAACAGGGGGGGGAGGGGGCCAACGTCCTGACTTTC. Encoded protein: CASSVRQQGGEGANVLTF.

This clone appeared a few times. The chain uses TRBV27 and TRBJ2-7; tentatively, D is TRBD2 (6 bases). V lost 3 bases, J lost 3 bases, and 9 bases lay in between. This CDR3 has 13 residues. CDR1 and CDR2 from the germline V gene are MNHEY and SMNVEV (reference sequence). The DNA of the CDR3 is TGTGCCAGCAGTTTTGGAGGGATCTACGAGCAGTACTTC. It is translated as CASSFGGIYEQYF.

The rearrangement joins TRBV5-6 to TRBJ2-3, with a possible D match to TRBD2 (6 bases). Germline-derived CDR1 and CDR2 are SGHDT and YYEEEE. CDR3 length equals 16 residues. Trimming removed 0 bases from V and 2 bases from J, with 13 bases in between. CDR3 sequence reads: CASSLDGTGVTDTQYF. CDR3 DNA sequence: TGTGCCAGCAGCTTGGACGGGACTGGGGTCACAGATACGCAGTATTTT. The full variable domain, its missing parts supplied by reference TRBV5-6 and TRBJ2-3, is DAGVTQSPTHLIKTRGQQVTLRCSPKSGHDTVSWYQQALGQGPQFIFQYYEEEERQRGNFPDRFSGHQFPNYSSELNVNALLLGDSALYLCASSLDGTGVTDTQYFGPGTRLTVL.

This clone occurred once. The chain is built from TRBV5-4 and TRBJ2-3; D ambiguous. V lost 0 bases to trimming and J lost 2 bases, with 10 bases between them. CDR3 length: 15 residues. In germline, CDR1 is SGHNT, CDR2 YYREEE (reference sequence). CDR3 DNA: TGTGCCAGCAGCTTGGACGCGGTTATCACAGATACGCAGTATTTT. Residues: CASSLDAVITDTQYF.

The genes are TRBV9 and TRBJ1-1; possibly TRBD1 for D (5 bases). Germline-derived CDR1 and CDR2 are SGDLS and YYNGEE. The CDR3 totals 16 residues. V was shortened by 2 bases and J by 0 bases, with 14 bases between the two germline ends. The CDR3 bases are TGTGCCAGCAGCGTGGGGGGAAATAGATTGAACACTGAAGCTTTCTTT. Residues: CASSVGGNRLNTEAFF.

For this clone: The junction departs from germline at one end; a sequencing error may be responsible. This chain links TRBV25-1 with TRBJ2-7; 9 nucleotides agree with TRBD1. Germline V CDR1 and CDR2: MGHDK, SYGVNS. This CDR3 has 17 residues. The CDR3 DNA reads as TGTGCCAGCACTTCCTTACTGTCCGGGACAGGGTCCTACGGGCAGTACTTC. This translates into CASTSLLSGTGSYGQYF.

The chain joins TRBV7-9 to TRBJ2-5, with 10 bases matching TRBD2. The CDR3 has 14 residues. With V trimmed by 4 bases and J by 7 bases, 6 bases remained unmatched. The germline V gene encodes CDR1 SEHNR and CDR2 FQNEAQ (reference sequence). The CDR3 protein is CASSSGQREGTQYF. In nucleotides, the CDR3 is TGTGCCAGCAGCTCCGGGCAGCGGGAGGGGACCCAGTACTTC.

V is TRBV5-1 and J is TRBJ2-1; 15 bases agree with TRBD2. CDR1 and CDR2 (germline): SGHRS, YFSETQ. This CDR3 is 16 amino acids long. V was clipped by 3 bases and J by 7 bases; unmatched bases: 5. The CDR3: CASSSKGTSGRNEQFF. The CDR3 DNA follows: TGCGCCAGCAGCTCTAAGGGGACTAGCGGGAGGAATGAGCAGTTCTTC.

The V and J genes are TRBV5-6 and TRBJ1-2; 8 bases fit TRBD1. Trimming cost V 2 bases and J 2 bases; bases outside gene matches: 2. The CDR3 contains 14 residues. The germline CDR1 and CDR2 sequences are SGHDT and YYEEEE. The chain's CDR3 is CASSFSGGNYGYTF. The CDR3 DNA sequence: TGTGCCAGCAGCTTTTCAGGGGGCAACTATGGCTACACCTTC.

The chain links TRBV27 to TRBJ2-2; D is ambiguous. The V and J ends lost 7 bases and 1 base respectively, with 16 bases between them. This CDR3 is 16 amino acids long. CDR1 is MNHEY and CDR2 is SMNVEV in the germline V gene (reference sequence). This CDR3 is CASTNYGSENTGELFF. The CDR3 nucleotides read TGTGCCAGCACTAATTACGGGTCGGAGAACACCGGGGAGCTGTTTTTT.

The V gene is TRBV10-3, the J gene TRBJ2-7; 11 bases map to TRBD1. Trimming removed 4 bases from V and 6 bases from J; junction bases left unmatched: 11. The length of the CDR3 is 16 residues. CDR1 is ENHRY and CDR2 is SYGVKD in the germline V gene. The CDR3: CAISASGTGGLSEQYF. The CDR3 DNA reads as TGTGCCATCAGTGCCTCCGGGACAGGGGGTTTGTCCGAGCAGTACTTC.

V and J are TRBV11-3 and TRBJ2-7, with D possibly matching TRBD1 (6 bases). Germline lookup yields CDR1 SGHNT and CDR2 YENEEA. This CDR3 spans 17 amino acids. Trimming pared 1 base from V and 7 bases from J, leaving 23 bases between. The chain's CDR3 is CASSLGAVRDTPGEQYF. The CDR3 DNA follows: TGTGCCAGCAGCTTAGGGGCCGTTCGGGACACGCCGGGAGAGCAGTACTTC. Using reference TRBV11-3 and TRBJ2-7 for the parts outside the CDR3, the full variable domain is EAGVVQSPRYKIIEKKQPVAFWCNPISGHNTLYWYLQNLGQGPELLIRYENEEAVDDSQLPKDRFSAERLKGVDSTLKIQPAELGDSAVYLCASSLGAVRDTPGEQYFGPGTRLTVT.

This clone was seen only a few times. The chain has TRBV27 and TRBJ1-2; TRBD1 aligns across 10 bases. The CDR3 covers 17 residues. CDR1 is MNHEY and CDR2 is SMNVEV in the germline V gene (reference sequence). With V trimmed by 1 base and J by 6 bases, 11 bases remained unmatched. The CDR3: CASSLWDPGTGEDGYTF. The CDR3 nucleotides read TGTGCCAGCAGTTTATGGGACCCCGGGACAGGGGAAGATGGCTACACCTTC.

The chain uses TRBV5-1 and TRBJ1-3; the D gene is possibly TRBD1 (5 bases). The CDR3 has 17 amino acids. Deletions cut 3 bases from V and 0 bases from J, with 16 bases between. Germline values: CDR1 SGHRS, CDR2 YFSETQ. CDR3 sequence reads: CASSSTSRTYSGNTIYF. The CDR3 DNA follows: TGCGCCAGCAGCTCTACTTCGCGGACATACTCTGGAAACACCATATATTTT.

This chain uses TRBV19 with TRBJ1-2; D unresolved. V was cut by 0 bases and J by 4 bases, with 15 bases left in between. In germline, CDR1 is LNHDA, CDR2 SQIVND (reference sequence). The CDR3 is made up of 16 amino acids. The CDR3 bases are TGTGCCAGTAGTATAGATTTCGGAGTCACTCCCTATGGCTACACCTTC. This gives the protein CASSIDFGVTPYGYTF.

On this clone itself: One end of the junction does not line up with germline, which may come from a read error. The chain employs TRBV7-9 and TRBJ1-1; the match to TRBD1 covers 8 bases. The CDR3 consists of 17 residues. Germline V lookup: CDR1 SEHNR, CDR2 FQNEAQ (reference sequence). CDR3 amino acids: CSSSLLLGQGTNTEAFF. CDR3 nucleotides: TGTTCCAGCAGCTTACTTCTAGGACAGGGAACGAACACTGAAGCTTTCTTT.

This chain links TRBV19 with TRBJ2-7, with TRBD2 matching 7 bases. Trimming took 4 bases from V and 4 from J; bases not matched to a gene: 7. The CDR3 runs to 14 residues. From germline, CDR1 is LNHDA and CDR2 SQIVND (reference sequence). The CDR3 coding sequence is TGTGCCAGTAGTACCCTGGCGGGAGTATACGAGCAGTACTTC. Translating gives CASSTLAGVYEQYF.

The chain carries TRBV4-1 and TRBJ1-3; D is perhaps TRBD1 (6 bases). This CDR3 region has 17 residues. V was pared by 5 bases and J by 0 bases, with 17 bases between. CDR1 is MGHRA and CDR2 is YSYEKL in the germline V gene. The CDR3 loop is CASSKTGPFSSGNTIYF. For the CDR3, the DNA is TGCGCCAGCAGCAAGACAGGCCCCTTCTCCTCTGGAAACACCATATATTTT.

This chain uses TRBV5-6 with TRBJ2-2; D perhaps matches TRBD1 (6 bases). V lost 2 bases, J lost 0 bases, and 11 bases lay in between. Per the germline V gene, CDR1 is SGHDT and CDR2 is YYEEEE. The CDR3 is 16 residues long. CDR3 protein: CASSFGTNANTGELFF. For the CDR3, the DNA is TGTGCCAGCAGCTTCGGGACAAACGCGAACACCGGGGAGCTGTTTTTT.

The chain carries TRBV7-2 and TRBJ1-2, with D maybe TRBD1 (5 bases). The CDR3 has 14 residues. Germline CDR1 and CDR2: SGHTA and FQGNSA. V was shortened by 1 base and J by 6 bases, with 12 bases between the two germline ends. The CDR3 loop reads CASSLEGQGHGYTF. The CDR3 DNA is TGTGCCAGCAGCTTAGAGGGGCAGGGCCATGGCTACACCTTC. Supplemented by reference TRBV7-2 and TRBJ1-2, the full variable domain reads GAGVSQSPSNKVTEKGKDVELRCDPISGHTALYWYRQSLGQGLEFLIYFQGNSAPDKSGLPSDRFSAERTGGSVSTLTIQRTQQEDSAVYLCASSLEGQGHGYTFGSGTRLTVV.

This clone has a handful of counts. The V call is TRBV9, the J call TRBJ2-6, with D uncertain. This CDR3 spans 14 amino acids. V shed 4 bases and J shed 1 base, with 6 bases lying between them. The germline V gene has CDR1 SGDLS and CDR2 YYNGEE. The CDR3 is CASSPQSGANVLTF. The CDR3 DNA is TGTGCCAGCAGCCCCCAATCTGGGGCCAACGTCCTGACTTTC.

The rearrangement links TRBV15 to TRBJ1-1; the match to TRBD1 covers 8 bases. The CDR3 extends over 14 amino acids. The V gene end was trimmed by 3 bases and the J gene end by 4 bases; junction bases not matched to a gene: 4. Germline V CDR1 and CDR2: LNHNV, YYDKDF (reference sequence). CDR3 region: CATSRDRDGTEAFF. CDR3 sequence (DNA): TGTGCCACCAGCAGGGACAGGGATGGCACTGAAGCTTTCTTT.

The V call is TRBV7-9, the J call TRBJ1-1; D is uncertain. The CDR3 is made up of 15 amino acids. Germline assignment: CDR1 SEHNR and CDR2 FQNEAQ (reference sequence). V was pared by 1 base and J by 1 base, with 10 bases between. The CDR3 protein is CASSLDSHSNTEAFF. Here the CDR3 DNA reads TGTGCCAGCAGCTTAGATAGCCACTCGAACACTGAAGCTTTCTTT.